This T cell receptor (beta chain) was captured in a study of shared clonotypes between healthy human individuals. Assay used: immunoSEQ multiplex PCR; TCRdb lists only in-frame clones, some missing. The sample lists around 2.3 million clones, about 94% occurring once. Germline V lookup: CDR1 MNHNY, CDR2 SVGAGI (reference sequence). The CDR3 spans 14 residues. Trimming took 5 bases from V and 1 from J, leaving 9 bases between them. The sequenced sample consisted of naive CD4+ T cells sorted from blood. Regarding subset: CD45RA+ positively selected. The clonotype comes from a man aged 18 to 29 in good health. The chain has TRBV6-6 and TRBJ1-5; D ambiguous. The CDR3 spells CASSRTLSNQPQHF. DNA for the CDR3: TGTGCCAGCAGTCGAACGCTAAGCAATCAGCCCCAGCATTTT.